A single sample gave rise to the 12 T cell receptor beta chains below, sequenced in a study of T cell changes during pregnancy in multiple sclerosis. The repertoire was sequenced with immunoSEQ multiplex PCR; TCRdb's copy has only in-frame clones and lacks some. The table records 73,000 or so clones, 91% of them present only once. The specimen was peripheral blood, collected in the second trimester of pregnancy. Receptors originate from a female donor with multiple sclerosis, enrolled in a pregnancy study.

The chain employs TRBV29-1 and TRBJ2-3; 9 bases are a match to TRBD1. The junction had 2 bases not matched to a gene; V was cut back by 2 bases and J by 2 bases. The germline gives CDR1 SQVTM, CDR2 ANQGSEA. CDR3 length equals 14 residues. The CDR3 region has the DNA TGCAGCGTTGAAAGGGACAGGGCCACAGATACGCAGTATTTT. Protein product: CSVERDRATDTQYF.

The V and J genes are TRBV9 and TRBJ2-7; TRBD1 might be the D (6 bases). Trimming stripped 0 bases from V and 3 bases from J, with 10 bases between. This CDR3 is built from 14 residues. The germline CDR1 and CDR2 sequences are SGDLS and YYNGEE. The CDR3 DNA is TGTGCCAGCAGCGTAGCTGGGACAAACTACGAGCAGTACTTC. Translated, it gives CASSVAGTNYEQYF.

The chain links TRBV5-1 to TRBJ1-3, with TRBD1 as a possible D gene (5 bases). CDR3 length equals 14 residues. V was trimmed by 3 bases and J by 4 bases, leaving 11 bases between them. The germline V gene encodes CDR1 SGHRS and CDR2 YFSETQ. The CDR3 loop is CASSSGGSGNTIYF. The CDR3 DNA sequence: TGCGCCAGCAGCTCGGGGGGATCCGGAAACACCATATATTTT.

The chain carries TRBV29-1 and TRBJ1-2; D is ambiguous. The V end was cut by 1 base, the J end by 1 base, with 10 bases between. The CDR3 spans 14 residues. Looked up from germline, CDR1 is SQVTM and CDR2 is ANQGSEA. The CDR3 region is CSVEGRGINYGYTF. The CDR3 DNA follows: TGCAGCGTTGAAGGGAGAGGTATTAACTATGGCTACACCTTC.

This clone appeared a few times. This chain links TRBV4-2 with TRBJ2-1; weak D call: TRBD2 (6 bases). CDR3 length equals 14 residues. V lost 0 bases and J lost 6, with 9 bases in between. CDR1 LGHNA and CDR2 YNFKEQ come from the germline V gene. The CDR3 sequence is CASSQDRGINEQFF. The CDR3 nucleotides read TGTGCCAGCAGCCAAGATCGGGGGATCAATGAGCAGTTCTTC.

The V and J genes are TRBV7-2 and TRBJ1-1; 9 bases fit TRBD1. Germline CDR1 reads SGHTA; CDR2 reads FQGNSA. The CDR3 contains 16 residues. Trimming cost V 6 bases and J 5 bases; bases outside gene matches: 13. CDR3 bases: TGTGCCAGCAGGGGATACGGGGGACAGGGAGGGACTGAAGCTTTCTTT. Its translation is CASRGYGGQGGTEAFF.

This clone was seen a single time. The chain combines TRBV6-5 with TRBJ2-5; 10 bases match TRBD1. V gave up 6 bases and J gave up 5 bases; unmatched junction bases: 6. Germline loops: CDR1 MNHEY, CDR2 SVGAGI. The CDR3 spans 14 residues. The CDR3 protein is CASSGTGAWETQYF. DNA of the CDR3: TGTGCCAGCAGCGGGACAGGGGCTTGGGAGACCCAGTACTTC.

The chain employs TRBV7-2 and TRBJ2-2; D is unclear. The CDR3 sequence is 13 residues long. V shed 1 base and J shed 4 bases, with 4 bases lying between them. The germline CDR1 and CDR2 sequences are SGHTA and FQGNSA. The CDR3 region is CASSLVFTGELFF. CDR3 coding DNA: TGTGCCAGCAGCTTAGTATTCACCGGGGAGCTGTTTTTT.

This chain uses TRBV11-2 with TRBJ2-7; 9 bases agree with TRBD1. The trim removed 5 bases at V and 5 bases at J, leaving 13 bases unmatched. Germline V lookup: CDR1 SGHAT, CDR2 FQNNGV. CDR3 length equals 16 residues. The CDR3: CASSPRGGTGTNEQYF. CDR3 coding DNA: TGTGCCAGCAGCCCCAGGGGCGGGACAGGGACCAACGAGCAGTACTTC.

This chain uses TRBV6-4 with TRBJ1-1; D gene uncertain. V dropped 9 bases and J dropped 2 bases, with 4 bases sitting between them. CDR1 and CDR2 (germline): MRHNA, SNTAGT. The CDR3 length is 10 residues. The CDR3 sequence: CARTNTEAFF. CDR3 coding DNA: TGTGCCAGGACAAACACTGAAGCTTTCTTT.

The chain carries TRBV7-2 and TRBJ2-1, with a weak D call TRBD2 (5 bases). Germline CDR1 SGHTA, CDR2 FQGNSA. The germline V and J ends were trimmed by 1 base and 7 bases, with 14 bases remaining between them. CDR3 length: 15 residues. CDR3 region: CASSLVWLASNEQFF. In nucleotides, the CDR3 is TGTGCCAGCAGCTTAGTTTGGCTAGCCTCGAATGAGCAGTTCTTC.

This rearrangement joins TRBV6-6 to TRBJ2-1, with TRBD2 matching 11 bases. The V segment lost 6 bases and the J segment 1 base; nucleotides outside the gene matches: 2. Germline lookup yields CDR1 MNHNY and CDR2 SVGAGI (reference sequence). This CDR3 is 15 amino acids long. The CDR3 region is CASRTSGGSYNEQFF. The CDR3 DNA follows: TGTGCCAGCAGAACTAGCGGGGGTTCCTACAATGAGCAGTTCTTC.